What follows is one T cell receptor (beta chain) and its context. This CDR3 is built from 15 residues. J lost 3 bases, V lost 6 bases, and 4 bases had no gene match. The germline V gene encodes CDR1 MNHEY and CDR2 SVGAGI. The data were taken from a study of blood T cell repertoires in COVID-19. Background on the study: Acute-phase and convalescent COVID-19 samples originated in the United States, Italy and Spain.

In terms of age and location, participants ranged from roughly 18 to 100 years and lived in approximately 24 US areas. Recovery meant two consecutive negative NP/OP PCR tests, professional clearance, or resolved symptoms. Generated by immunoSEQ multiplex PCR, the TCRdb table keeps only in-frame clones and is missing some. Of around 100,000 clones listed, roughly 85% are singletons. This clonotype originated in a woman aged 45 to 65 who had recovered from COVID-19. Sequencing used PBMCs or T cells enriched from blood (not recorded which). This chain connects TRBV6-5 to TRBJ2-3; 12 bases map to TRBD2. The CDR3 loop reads CASSETSGGTDTQYF. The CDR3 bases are TGTGCCAGCAGCGAGACTAGCGGGGGAACAGATACGCAGTATTTT.